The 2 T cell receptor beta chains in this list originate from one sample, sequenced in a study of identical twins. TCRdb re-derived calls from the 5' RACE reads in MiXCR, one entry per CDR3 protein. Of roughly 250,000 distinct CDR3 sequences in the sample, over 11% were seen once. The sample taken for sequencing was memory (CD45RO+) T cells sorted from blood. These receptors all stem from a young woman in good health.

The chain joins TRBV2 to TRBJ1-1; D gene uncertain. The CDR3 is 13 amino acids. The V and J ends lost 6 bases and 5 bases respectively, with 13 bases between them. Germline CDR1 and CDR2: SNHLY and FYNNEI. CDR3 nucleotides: TGTGCCAGCAGAGGTGAGGCGGGAACTGAAGCTTTCTTT. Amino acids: CASRGEAGTEAFF.

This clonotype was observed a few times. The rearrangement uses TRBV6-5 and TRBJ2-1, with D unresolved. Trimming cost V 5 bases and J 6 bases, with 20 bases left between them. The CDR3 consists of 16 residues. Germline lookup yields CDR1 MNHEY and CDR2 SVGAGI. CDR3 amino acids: CASSHLLVVTSNEQFF. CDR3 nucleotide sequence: TGTGCCAGCAGTCACCTCCTCGTGGTCACCTCCAATGAGCAGTTCTTC.